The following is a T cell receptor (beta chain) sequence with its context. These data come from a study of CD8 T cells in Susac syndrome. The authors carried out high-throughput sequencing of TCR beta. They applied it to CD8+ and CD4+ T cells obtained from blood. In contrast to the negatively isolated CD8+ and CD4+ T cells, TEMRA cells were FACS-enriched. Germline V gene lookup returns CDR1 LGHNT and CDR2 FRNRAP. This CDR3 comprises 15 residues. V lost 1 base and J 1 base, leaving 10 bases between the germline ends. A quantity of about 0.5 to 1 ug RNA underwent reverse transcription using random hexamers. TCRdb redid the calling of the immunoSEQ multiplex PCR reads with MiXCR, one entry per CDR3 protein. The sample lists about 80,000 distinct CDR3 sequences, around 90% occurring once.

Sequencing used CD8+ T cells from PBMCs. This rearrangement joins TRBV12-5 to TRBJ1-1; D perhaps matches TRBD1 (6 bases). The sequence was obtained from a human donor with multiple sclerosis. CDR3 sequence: CASGLALQGNTEAFF. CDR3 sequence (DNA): TGTGCTAGTGGTTTGGCCCTACAGGGGAACACTGAAGCTTTCTTT.